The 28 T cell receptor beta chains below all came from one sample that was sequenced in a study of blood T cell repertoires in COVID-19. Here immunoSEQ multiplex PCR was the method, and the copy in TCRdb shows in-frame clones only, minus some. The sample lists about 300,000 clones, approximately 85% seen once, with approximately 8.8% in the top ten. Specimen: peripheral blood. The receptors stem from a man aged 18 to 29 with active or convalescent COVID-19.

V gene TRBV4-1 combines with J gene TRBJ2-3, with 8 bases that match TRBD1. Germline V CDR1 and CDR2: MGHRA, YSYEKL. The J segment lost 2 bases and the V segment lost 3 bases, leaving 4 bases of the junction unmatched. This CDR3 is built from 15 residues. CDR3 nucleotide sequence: TGCGCCAGCAGCCAGGGGACAGGACACACAGATACGCAGTATTTT. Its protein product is CASSQGTGHTDTQYF.

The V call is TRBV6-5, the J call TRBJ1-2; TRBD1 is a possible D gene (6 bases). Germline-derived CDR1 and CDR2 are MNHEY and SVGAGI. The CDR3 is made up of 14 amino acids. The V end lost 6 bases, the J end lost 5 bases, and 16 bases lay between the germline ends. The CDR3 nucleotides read TGTGCCAGCAGCCAGGGGTTATTGAAATATGGCTACACCTTC. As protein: CASSQGLLKYGYTF.

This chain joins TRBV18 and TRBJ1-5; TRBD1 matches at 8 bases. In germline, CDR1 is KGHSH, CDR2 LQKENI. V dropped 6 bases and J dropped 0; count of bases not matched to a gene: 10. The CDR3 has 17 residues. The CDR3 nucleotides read TGTGCCAGCTCCCTAACGGGACAGGCTCATAGCAATCAGCCCCAGCATTTT. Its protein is CASSLTGQAHSNQPQHF.

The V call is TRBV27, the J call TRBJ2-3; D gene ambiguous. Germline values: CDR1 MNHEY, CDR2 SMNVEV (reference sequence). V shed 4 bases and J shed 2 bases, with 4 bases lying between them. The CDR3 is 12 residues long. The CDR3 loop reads CASSSNTDTQYF. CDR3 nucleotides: TGTGCCAGCAGTTCAAACACAGATACGCAGTATTTT.

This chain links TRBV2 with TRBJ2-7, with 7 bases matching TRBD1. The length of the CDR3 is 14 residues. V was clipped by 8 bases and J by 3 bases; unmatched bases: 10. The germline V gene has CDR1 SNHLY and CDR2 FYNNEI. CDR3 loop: CASPAARDSYEQYF. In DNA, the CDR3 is TGTGCCAGCCCCGCCGCCCGGGACAGCTACGAGCAGTACTTC.

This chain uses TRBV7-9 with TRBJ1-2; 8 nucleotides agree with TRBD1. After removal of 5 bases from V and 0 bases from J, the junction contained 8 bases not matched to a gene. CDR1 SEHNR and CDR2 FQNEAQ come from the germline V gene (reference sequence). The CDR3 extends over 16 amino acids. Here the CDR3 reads CASSKNQGAANYGYTF. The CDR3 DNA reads TGTGCCAGCAGCAAAAACCAGGGGGCGGCTAACTATGGCTACACCTTC.

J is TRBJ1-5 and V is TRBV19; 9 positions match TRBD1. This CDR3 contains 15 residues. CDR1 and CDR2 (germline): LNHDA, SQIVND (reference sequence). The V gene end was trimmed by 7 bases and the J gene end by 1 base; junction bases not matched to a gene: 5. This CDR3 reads CASTPDRGSNQPQHF. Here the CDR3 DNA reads TGTGCCAGTACCCCGGACAGGGGAAGCAATCAGCCCCAGCATTTT.

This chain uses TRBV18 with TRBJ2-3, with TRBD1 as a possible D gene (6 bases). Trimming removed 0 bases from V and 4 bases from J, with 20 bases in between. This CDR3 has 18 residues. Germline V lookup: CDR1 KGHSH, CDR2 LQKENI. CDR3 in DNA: TGTGCCAGCTCACCACCTATGGGCAGGGGCAGGATTGCAGATACGCAGTATTTT. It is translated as CASSPPMGRGRIADTQYF.

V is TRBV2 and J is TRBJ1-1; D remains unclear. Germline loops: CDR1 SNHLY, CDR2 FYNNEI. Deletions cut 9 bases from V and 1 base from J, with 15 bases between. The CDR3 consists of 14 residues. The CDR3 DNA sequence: TGTGCCAGGAAGGGAATAGCGGAGAACACTGAAGCTTTCTTT. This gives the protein CARKGIAENTEAFF.

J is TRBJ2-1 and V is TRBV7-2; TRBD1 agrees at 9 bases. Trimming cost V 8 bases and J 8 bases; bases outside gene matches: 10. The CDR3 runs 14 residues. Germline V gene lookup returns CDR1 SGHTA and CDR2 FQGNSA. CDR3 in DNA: TGTGCCAGCCGACCAGCCACAGGGGGCCATGAGCAGTTCTTC. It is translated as CASRPATGGHEQFF.

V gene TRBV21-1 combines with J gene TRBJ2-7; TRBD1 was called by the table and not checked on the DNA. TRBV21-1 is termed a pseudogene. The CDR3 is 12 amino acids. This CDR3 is CASSKGSHEQYF. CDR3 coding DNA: TGTGCCAGCAGCAAAGGCAGTCACGAGCAGTACTTC.

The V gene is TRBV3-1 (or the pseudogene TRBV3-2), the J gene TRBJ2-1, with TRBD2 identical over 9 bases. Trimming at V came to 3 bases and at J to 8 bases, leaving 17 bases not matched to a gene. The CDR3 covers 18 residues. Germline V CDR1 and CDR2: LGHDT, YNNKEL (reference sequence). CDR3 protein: CASSQDAWRGGLTHEQFF. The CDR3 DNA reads TGTGCCAGCAGCCAGGACGCTTGGCGGGGGGGCCTAACACATGAGCAGTTCTTC.

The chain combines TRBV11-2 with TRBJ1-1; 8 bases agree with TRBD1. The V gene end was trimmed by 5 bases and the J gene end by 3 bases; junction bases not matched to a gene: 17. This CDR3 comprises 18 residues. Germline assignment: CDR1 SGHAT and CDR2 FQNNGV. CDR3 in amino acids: CASSTYQGAVLVDTEAFF. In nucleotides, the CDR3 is TGTGCCAGCAGCACGTATCAGGGGGCGGTCTTGGTGGACACTGAAGCTTTCTTT.

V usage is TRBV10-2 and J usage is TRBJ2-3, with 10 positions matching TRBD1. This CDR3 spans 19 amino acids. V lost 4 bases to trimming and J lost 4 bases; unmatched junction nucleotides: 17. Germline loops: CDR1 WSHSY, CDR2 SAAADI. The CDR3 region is CASSAGGLGGQGTPDTQYF. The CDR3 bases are TGCGCCAGCAGTGCCGGTGGGCTGGGGGGACAGGGGACCCCAGATACGCAGTATTTT.

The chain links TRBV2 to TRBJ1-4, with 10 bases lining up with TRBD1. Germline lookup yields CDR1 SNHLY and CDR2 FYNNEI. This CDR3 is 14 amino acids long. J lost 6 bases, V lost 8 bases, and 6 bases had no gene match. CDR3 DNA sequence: TGTGCCAGCCACGACAGGGGGCGCGATGAAAAACTGTTTTTT. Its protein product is CASHDRGRDEKLFF. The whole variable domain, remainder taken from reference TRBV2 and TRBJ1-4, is EPEVTQTPSHQVTQMGQEVILRCVPISNHLYFYWYRQILGQKVEFLVSFYNNEISEKSEIFDDQFSVERPDGSNFTLKIRSTKLEDSAMYFCASHDRGRDEKLFFGSGTQLSVL.

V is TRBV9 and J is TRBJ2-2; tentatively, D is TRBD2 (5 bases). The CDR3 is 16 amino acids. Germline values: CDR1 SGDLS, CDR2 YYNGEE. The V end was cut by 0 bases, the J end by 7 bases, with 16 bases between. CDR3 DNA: TGTGCCAGCAGCGTAGATCGTATGGGGAGCGGCGGGGAGCTGTTTTTT. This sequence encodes CASSVDRMGSGGELFF.

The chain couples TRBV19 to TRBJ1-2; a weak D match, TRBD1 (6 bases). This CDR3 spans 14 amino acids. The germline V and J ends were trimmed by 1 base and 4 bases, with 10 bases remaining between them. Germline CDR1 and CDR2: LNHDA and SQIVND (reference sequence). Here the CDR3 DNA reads TGTGCCAGTAGTATAGGGACAGAGAGCTATGGCTACACCTTC. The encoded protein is CASSIGTESYGYTF.

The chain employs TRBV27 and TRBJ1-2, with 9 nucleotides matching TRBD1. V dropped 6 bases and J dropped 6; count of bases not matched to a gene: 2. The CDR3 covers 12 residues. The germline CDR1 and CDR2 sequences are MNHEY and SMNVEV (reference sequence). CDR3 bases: TGTGCCAGCAGGACAGGGGGTAATGGCTACACCTTC. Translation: CASRTGGNGYTF.

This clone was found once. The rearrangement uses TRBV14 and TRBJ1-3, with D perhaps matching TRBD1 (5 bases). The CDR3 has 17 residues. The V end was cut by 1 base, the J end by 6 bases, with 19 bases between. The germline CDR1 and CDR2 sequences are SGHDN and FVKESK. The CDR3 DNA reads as TGTGCCAGCAGCCAAGGGATAAAAGGGACTTTAGAAAACACCATATATTTT. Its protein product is CASSQGIKGTLENTIYF.

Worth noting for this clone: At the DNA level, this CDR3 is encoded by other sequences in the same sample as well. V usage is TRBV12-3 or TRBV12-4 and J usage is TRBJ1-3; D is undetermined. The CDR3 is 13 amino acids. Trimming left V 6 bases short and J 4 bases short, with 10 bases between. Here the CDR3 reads CASSPGGGNTIYF. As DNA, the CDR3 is TGTGCCAGCAGCCCTGGCGGGGGAAACACCATATATTTT.

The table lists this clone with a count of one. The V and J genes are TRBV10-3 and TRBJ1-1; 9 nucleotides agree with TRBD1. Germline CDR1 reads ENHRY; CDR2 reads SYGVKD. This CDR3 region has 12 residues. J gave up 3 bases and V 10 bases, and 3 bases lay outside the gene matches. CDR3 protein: CASRTGDTEAFF. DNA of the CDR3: TGTGCCAGCCGGACAGGGGACACTGAAGCTTTCTTT.

CDR3 amino acids: CASSRWTSGGEKYEQYF. Here the CDR3 DNA reads TGTGCCAGCAGCCGCTGGACTAGCGGGGGGGAGAAGTACGAGCAGTACTTC. The genes are TRBV7-9 and TRBJ2-7, with 15 nucleotides matching TRBD2. Per the germline V gene, CDR1 is SEHNR and CDR2 is FQNEAQ (reference sequence). V shed 5 bases, J shed 4 bases, and the junction held 9 bases outside the gene matches. This CDR3 has 17 amino acids.

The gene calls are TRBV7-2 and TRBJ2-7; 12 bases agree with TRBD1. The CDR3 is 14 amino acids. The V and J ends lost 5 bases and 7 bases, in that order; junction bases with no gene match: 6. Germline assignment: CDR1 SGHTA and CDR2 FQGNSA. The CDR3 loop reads CASSAWDRGLEQYF. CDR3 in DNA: TGTGCCAGCAGCGCGTGGGACAGGGGGCTTGAGCAGTACTTC.

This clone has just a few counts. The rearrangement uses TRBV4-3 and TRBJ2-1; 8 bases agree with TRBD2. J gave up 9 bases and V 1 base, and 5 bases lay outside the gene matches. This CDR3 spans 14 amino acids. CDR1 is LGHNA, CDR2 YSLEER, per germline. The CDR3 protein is CASSQGFGTSEQFF. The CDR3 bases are TGCGCCAGCAGCCAAGGCTTCGGGACTAGTGAGCAGTTCTTC.

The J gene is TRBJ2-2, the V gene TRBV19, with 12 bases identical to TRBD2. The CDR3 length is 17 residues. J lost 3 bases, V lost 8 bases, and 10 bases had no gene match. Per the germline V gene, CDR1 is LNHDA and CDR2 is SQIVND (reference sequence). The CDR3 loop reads CASGTLRLAGDTGELFF. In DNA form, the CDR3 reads TGTGCCAGTGGGACACTTCGACTAGCGGGGGACACCGGGGAGCTGTTTTTT. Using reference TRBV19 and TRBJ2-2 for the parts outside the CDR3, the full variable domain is DGGITQSPKYLFRKEGQNVTLSCEQNLNHDAMYWYRQDPGQGLRLIYYSQIVNDFQKGDIAEGYSVSREKKESFPLTVTSAQKNPTAFYLCASGTLRLAGDTGELFFGEGSRLTVL.

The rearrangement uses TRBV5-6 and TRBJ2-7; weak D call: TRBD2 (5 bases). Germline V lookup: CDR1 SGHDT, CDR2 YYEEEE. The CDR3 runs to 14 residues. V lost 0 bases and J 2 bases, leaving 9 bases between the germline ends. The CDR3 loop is CASSLGNGAYEQYF. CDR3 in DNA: TGTGCCAGCAGCTTGGGGAACGGGGCCTACGAGCAGTACTTC.

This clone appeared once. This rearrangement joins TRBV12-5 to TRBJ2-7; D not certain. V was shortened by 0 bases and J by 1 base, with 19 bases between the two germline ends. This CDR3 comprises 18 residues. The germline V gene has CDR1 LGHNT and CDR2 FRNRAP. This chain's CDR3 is CASGLVLWSASASYEQYF. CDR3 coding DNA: TGTGCTAGTGGTTTGGTACTCTGGTCGGCTAGTGCTTCCTACGAGCAGTACTTC. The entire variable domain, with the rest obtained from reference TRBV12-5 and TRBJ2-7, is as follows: DARVTQTPRHKVTEMGQEVTMRCQPILGHNTVFWYRQTMMQGLELLAYFRNRAPLDDSGMPKDRFSAEMPDATLATLKIQPSEPRDSAVYFCASGLVLWSASASYEQYFGPGTRLTVT.

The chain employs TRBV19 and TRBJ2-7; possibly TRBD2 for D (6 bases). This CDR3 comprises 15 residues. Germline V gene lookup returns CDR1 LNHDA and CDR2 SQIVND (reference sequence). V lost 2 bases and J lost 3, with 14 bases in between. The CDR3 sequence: CASSINTGLSYEQYF. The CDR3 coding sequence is TGTGCCAGTAGTATAAACACGGGACTTAGCTACGAGCAGTACTTC.